The TCR beta chain under discussion was sequenced for a study of glioma-infiltrating T cells. The iRepertoire nested amplicon-rescue multiplex PCR amplified TCR alpha and beta CDR3s from RNA. For one-step reverse transcription and amplification, 100-400 ng of tissue mRNA or PBMC total RNA was used. Each CDR3 protein gets one entry after TCRdb re-called the multiplex PCR reads with MiXCR. The sample contains about 93,000 distinct CDR3 sequences, 35% to 50% of which appear only once. The germline CDR1 and CDR2 sequences are MDHEN and SYDVKM. The length of the CDR3 is 17 residues. V gave up 3 bases and J gave up 0 bases, with 17 bases separating them. Study-wide points: Gliomas, especially low-grade, showed above-expected tissue-blood divergence; non-neoplastic patients showed below. Very few CDR3 sequences were shared between tissue and blood.

This clonotype was seen ten or more times. Its cognate antigen is unknown. The CDR3 end shows no conserved phenylalanine or tryptophan, and so a read error is likely. This chain links TRBV28 with TRBJ1-1; maybe TRBD1 (6 bases). The sequence came from a human donor with low-grade glioma or glioblastoma, undergoing nonglioma brain surgery, or in good health (not recorded which). The sample comprised glioma tissue, nonneoplastic brain tissue, or PBMCs (not recorded which). Written as DNA, the CDR3 is TGTGCCAGCAGTTTGCCCACACAGGGCCCGTTGAACACTGAAGCTTTCCTT. Its translation is CASSLPTQGPLNTEAFL.